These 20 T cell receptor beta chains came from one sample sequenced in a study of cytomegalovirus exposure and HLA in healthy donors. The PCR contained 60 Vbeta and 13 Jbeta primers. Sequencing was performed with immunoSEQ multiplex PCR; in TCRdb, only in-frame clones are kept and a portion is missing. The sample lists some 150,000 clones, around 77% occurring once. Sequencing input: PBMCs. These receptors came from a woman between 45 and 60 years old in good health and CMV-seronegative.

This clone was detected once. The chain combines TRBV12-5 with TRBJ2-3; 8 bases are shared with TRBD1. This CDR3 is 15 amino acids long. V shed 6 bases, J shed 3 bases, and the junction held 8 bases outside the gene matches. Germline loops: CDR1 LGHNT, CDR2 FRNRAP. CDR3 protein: CASGRGDRLTDTQYF. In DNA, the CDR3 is TGTGCTAGTGGACGTGGGGACAGGCTTACAGATACGCAGTATTTT. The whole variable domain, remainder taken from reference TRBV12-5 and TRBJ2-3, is DARVTQTPRHKVTEMGQEVTMRCQPILGHNTVFWYRQTMMQGLELLAYFRNRAPLDDSGMPKDRFSAEMPDATLATLKIQPSEPRDSAVYFCASGRGDRLTDTQYFGPGTRLTVL.

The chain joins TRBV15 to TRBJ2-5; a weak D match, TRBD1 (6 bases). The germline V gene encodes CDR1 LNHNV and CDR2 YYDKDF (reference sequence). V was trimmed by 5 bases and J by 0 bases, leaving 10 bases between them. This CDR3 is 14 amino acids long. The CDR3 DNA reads TGTGCCACCAGCCGCAGGGGAGACCAAGAGACCCAGTACTTC. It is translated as CATSRRGDQETQYF.

This CDR3 reads CASSETSGVWDTQYF. CDR3 DNA: TGTGCCAGTAGCGAGACTAGCGGGGTTTGGGATACGCAGTATTTT. The chain carries TRBV19 and TRBJ2-3, with 11 bases aligning to TRBD2. The trim removed 6 bases at V and 6 bases at J, leaving 8 bases unmatched. Germline CDR1 is LNHDA and CDR2 is SQIVND (reference sequence). The CDR3 length is 15 residues.

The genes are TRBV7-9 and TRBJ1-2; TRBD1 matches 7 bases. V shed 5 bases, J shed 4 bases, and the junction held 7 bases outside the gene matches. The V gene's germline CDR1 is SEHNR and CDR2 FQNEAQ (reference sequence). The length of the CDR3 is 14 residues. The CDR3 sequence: CASSLGQTFYGYTF. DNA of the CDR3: TGTGCCAGCAGCCTGGGACAGACGTTCTATGGCTACACCTTC.

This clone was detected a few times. CDR3 loop: CASSQNRAGYTF. CDR3 bases: TGTGCCAGCAGCCAGAACAGGGCTGGCTACACCTTC. The rearrangement uses TRBV4-2 and TRBJ1-2; tentative D call: TRBD1 (6 bases). CDR1 LGHNA and CDR2 YNFKEQ come from the germline V gene. There are 12 residues in the CDR3. Trimming cost V 3 bases and J 7 bases, with 9 bases left between them.

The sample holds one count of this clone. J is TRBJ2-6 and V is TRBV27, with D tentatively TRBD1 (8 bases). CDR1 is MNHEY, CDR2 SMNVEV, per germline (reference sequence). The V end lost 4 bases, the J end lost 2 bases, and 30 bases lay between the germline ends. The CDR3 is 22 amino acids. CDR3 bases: TGTGCCAGCAGTTCTCAGGGGGCGGGAAGCGGGGTGTTGAAAGCTGGGGCCAACGTCCTGACTTTC. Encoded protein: CASSSQGAGSGVLKAGANVLTF.

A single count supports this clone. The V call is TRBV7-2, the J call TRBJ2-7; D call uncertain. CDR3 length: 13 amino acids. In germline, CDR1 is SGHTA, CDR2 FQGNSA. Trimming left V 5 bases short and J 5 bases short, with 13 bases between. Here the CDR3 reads CASSPPIMDEQYF. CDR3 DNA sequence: TGTGCCAGCAGCCCCCCTATTATGGACGAGCAGTACTTC.

CDR3 sequence: CASSLGGNYGYTF. For the CDR3, the DNA is TGCGCCAGCAGCCTAGGGGGTAACTATGGCTACACCTTC. The rearrangement uses TRBV4-1 and TRBJ1-2; TRBD1 is a possible D gene (6 bases). CDR1 and CDR2 (germline): MGHRA, YSYEKL. This CDR3 has 13 residues. Between the trimmed V and J ends, which lost 4 bases and 1 base, there was a span of 7 bases.

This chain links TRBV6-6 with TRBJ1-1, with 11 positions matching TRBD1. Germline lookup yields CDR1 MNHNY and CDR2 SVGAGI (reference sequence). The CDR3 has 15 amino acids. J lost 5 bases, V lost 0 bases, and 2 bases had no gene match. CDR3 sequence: CASSYSGQGVTEAFF. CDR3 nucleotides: TGTGCCAGCAGTTACTCGGGACAGGGGGTTACTGAAGCTTTCTTT.

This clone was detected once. CDR3 sequence (DNA): TGTGCCAGCAGTGAAGCCGGGGTGGGACAGGGGTCCTACAATGAGCAGTTCTTC. It codes for CASSEAGVGQGSYNEQFF. V is TRBV2 and J is TRBJ2-1; 10 bases agree with TRBD1. The germline CDR1 and CDR2 sequences are SNHLY and FYNNEI. V shed 0 bases and J 1 base; nucleotides not matched to a gene: 6. The CDR3 extends over 18 amino acids.

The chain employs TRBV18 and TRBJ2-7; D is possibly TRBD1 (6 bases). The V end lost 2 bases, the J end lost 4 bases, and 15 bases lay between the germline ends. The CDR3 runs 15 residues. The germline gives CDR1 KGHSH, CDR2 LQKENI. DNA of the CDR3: TGTGCCAGCTCACCAGGGGGCGCGGTCTTGTACGAGCAGTACTTC. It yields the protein CASSPGGAVLYEQYF.

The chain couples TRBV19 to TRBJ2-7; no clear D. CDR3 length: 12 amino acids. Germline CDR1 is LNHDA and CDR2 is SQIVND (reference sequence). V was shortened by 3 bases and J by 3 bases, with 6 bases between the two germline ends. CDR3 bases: TGTGCCAGTAGTATCAGGCGCTACGAGCAGTACTTC. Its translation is CASSIRRYEQYF.

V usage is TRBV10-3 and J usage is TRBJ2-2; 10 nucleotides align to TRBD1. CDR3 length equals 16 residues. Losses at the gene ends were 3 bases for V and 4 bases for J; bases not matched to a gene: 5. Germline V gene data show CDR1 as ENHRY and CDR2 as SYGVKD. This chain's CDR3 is CAISEPGQGRTGELFF. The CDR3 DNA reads TGTGCCATCAGTGAACCGGGACAGGGGCGCACCGGGGAGCTGTTTTTT.

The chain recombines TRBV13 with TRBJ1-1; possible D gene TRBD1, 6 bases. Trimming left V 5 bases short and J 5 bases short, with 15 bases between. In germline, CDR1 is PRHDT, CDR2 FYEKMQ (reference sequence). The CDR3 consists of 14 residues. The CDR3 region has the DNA TGTGCCAGCAGCCCCCACCGGACAGAAACTGAAGCTTTCTTT. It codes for CASSPHRTETEAFF.

CDR3: CASSSGAGNTEAFF. The CDR3 nucleotides are TGTGCCAGCAGCAGTGGAGCCGGTAACACTGAAGCTTTCTTT. V usage is TRBV21-1 and J usage is TRBJ1-1. TRBV21-1 is a known pseudogene. The CDR3 length is 14 residues.

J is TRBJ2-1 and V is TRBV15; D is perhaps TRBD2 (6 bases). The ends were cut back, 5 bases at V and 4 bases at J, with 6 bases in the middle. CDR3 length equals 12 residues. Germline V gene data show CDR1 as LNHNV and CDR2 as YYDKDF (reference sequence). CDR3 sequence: CATSRGYNEQFF. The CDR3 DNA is TGTGCCACCAGCCGGGGGTACAATGAGCAGTTCTTC.

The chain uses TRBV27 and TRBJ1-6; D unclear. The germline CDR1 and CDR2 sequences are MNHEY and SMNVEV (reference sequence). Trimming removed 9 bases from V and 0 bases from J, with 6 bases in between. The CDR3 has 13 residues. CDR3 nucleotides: TGTGCCAGTTCCTCCTCCTATAATTCACCCCTCCACTTT. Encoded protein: CASSSSYNSPLHF.

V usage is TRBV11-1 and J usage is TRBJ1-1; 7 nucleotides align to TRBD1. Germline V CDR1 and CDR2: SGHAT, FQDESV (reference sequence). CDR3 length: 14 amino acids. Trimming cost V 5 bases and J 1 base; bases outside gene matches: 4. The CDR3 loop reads CASSRDRSNTEAFF. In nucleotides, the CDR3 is TGTGCCAGCAGCAGGGACAGATCGAACACTGAAGCTTTCTTT.

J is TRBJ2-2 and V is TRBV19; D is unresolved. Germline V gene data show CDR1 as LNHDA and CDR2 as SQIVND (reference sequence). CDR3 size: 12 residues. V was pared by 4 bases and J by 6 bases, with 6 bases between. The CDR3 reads CASSNVAGELFF. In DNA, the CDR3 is TGTGCCAGTAGTAACGTAGCCGGGGAGCTGTTTTTT.

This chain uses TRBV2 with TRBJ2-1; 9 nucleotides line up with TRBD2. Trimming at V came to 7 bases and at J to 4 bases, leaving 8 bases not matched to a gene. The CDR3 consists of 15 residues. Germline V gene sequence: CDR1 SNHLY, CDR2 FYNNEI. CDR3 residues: CASNNRAGGYNEQFF. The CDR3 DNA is TGTGCCAGCAACAATCGAGCGGGGGGATACAATGAGCAGTTCTTC.